This TCR beta chain was captured by sequencing in a study of T cell repertoires in cytomegalovirus infection. Study-wide context: Both recently identified HLA-C-restricted and well-studied HLA-B-restricted CMV epitopes were used in the study. Matching HLA type, along with CMV infection, was indicated by public TCR beta signatures.

General observations from the study: Carriage of CMV together with the relevant HLA was identifiable through cumulative public TCR beta family frequency. HLA-C-restricted CMV clonotypes gave the most frequent clonotype in two of eight donors.

This clonotype was recorded only once. Antigen specificity is unknown. This CDR3 comprises 15 residues. After removal of 5 bases from V and 4 bases from J, the junction contained 6 bases not matched to a gene. One entry per CDR3 protein, called by TCRdb with MiXCR from the reads. The data show some 590,000 distinct CDR3 sequences, under 45% seen once. Sequencing used cultured PBMCs, obtained from culture after CMV antigen stimulation. The chain couples TRBV12-3 or TRBV12-4 to TRBJ2-3; 10 positions match TRBD2. The TCR comes from a human donor in good health (CMV status not recorded). Some clones in this sample may be carry-over from other donors' samples. CDR3 residues: CASSKSGRASDTQYF. Written as DNA, the CDR3 is TGTGCCAGCAGTAAAAGCGGGAGGGCCTCAGATACGCAGTATTTT.